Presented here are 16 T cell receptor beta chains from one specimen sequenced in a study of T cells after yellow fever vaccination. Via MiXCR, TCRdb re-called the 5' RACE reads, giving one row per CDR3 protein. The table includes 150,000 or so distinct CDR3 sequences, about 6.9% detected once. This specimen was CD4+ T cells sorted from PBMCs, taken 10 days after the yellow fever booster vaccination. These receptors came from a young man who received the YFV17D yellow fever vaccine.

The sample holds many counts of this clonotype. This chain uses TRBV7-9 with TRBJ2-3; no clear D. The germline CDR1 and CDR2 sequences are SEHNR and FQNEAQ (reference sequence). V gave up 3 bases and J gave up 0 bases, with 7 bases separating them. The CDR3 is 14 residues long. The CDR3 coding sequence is TGTGCCAGCAGCTTCTCGCGGAGCACAGATACGCAGTATTTT. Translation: CASSFSRSTDTQYF. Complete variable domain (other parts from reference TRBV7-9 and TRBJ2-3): DTGVSQNPRHKITKRGQNVTFRCDPISEHNRLYWYRQTLGQGPEFLTYFQNEAQLEKSRLLSDRFSAERPKGSFSTLEIQRTEQGDSAMYLCASSFSRSTDTQYFGPGTRLTVL.

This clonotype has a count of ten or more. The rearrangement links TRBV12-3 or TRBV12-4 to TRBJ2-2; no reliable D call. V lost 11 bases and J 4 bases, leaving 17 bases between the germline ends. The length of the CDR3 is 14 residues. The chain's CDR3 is CAVVRLGSTGELFF. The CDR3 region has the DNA TGTGCCGTCGTCCGGCTAGGAAGCACCGGGGAGCTGTTTTTT.

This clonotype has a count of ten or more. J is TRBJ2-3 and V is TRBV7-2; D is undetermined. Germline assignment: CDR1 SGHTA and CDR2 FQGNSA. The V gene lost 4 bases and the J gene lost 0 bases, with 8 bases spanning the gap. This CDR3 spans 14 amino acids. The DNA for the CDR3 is TGTGCCAGCAGCTACTTAGGGAGCACAGATACGCAGTATTTT. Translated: CASSYLGSTDTQYF.

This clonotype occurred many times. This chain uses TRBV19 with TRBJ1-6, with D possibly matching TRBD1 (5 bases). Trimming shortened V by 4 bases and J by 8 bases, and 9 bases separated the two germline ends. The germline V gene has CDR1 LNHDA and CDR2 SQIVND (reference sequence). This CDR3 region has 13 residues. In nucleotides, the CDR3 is TGTGCCAGTAGTACGAGGGGAGATTCACCCCTCCACTTT. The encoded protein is CASSTRGDSPLHF.

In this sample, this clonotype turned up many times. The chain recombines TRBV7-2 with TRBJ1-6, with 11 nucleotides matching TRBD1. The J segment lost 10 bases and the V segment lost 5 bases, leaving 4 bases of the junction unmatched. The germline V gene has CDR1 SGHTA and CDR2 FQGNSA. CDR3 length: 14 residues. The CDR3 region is CASSPRDRGSPLHF. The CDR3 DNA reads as TGTGCCAGCAGCCCAAGGGACAGGGGGTCACCCCTCCACTTT.

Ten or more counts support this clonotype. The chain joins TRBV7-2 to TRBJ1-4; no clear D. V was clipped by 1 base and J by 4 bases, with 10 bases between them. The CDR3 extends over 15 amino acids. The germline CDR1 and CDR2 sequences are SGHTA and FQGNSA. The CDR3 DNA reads TGTGCCAGCAGCTTAGATAGGAATCGTAATGAAAAACTGTTTTTT. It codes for CASSLDRNRNEKLFF.

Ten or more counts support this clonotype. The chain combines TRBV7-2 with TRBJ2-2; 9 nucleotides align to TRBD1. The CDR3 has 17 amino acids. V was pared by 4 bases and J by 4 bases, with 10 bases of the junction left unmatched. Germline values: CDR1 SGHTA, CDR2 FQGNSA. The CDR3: CASSSFRDRASTGELFF. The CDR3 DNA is TGTGCCAGCAGCTCTTTTAGGGACAGGGCGAGCACCGGGGAGCTGTTTTTT.

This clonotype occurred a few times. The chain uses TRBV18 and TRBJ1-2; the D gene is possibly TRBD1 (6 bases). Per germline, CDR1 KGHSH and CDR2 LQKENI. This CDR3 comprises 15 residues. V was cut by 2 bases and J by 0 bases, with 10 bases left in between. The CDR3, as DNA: TGTGCCAGCTCACCAATGGGGACATCTAACTATGGCTACACCTTC. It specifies CASSPMGTSNYGYTF. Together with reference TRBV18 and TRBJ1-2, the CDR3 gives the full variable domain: NAGVMQNPRHLVRRRGQEARLRCSPMKGHSHVYWYRQLPEEGLKFMVYLQKENIIDESGMPKERFSAEFPKEGPSILRIQQVVRGDSAAYFCASSPMGTSNYGYTFGSGTRLTVV.

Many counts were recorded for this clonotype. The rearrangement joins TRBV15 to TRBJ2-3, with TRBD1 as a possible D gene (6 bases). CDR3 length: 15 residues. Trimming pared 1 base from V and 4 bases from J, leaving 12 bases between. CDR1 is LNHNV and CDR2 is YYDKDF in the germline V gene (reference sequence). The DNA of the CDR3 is TGTGCCACCAGCAGAGTACAGGGTAACTCAGATACGCAGTATTTT. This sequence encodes CATSRVQGNSDTQYF.

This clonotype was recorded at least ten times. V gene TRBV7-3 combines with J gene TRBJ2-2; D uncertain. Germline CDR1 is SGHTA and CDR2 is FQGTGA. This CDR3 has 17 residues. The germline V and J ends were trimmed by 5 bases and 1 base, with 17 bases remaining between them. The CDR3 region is CASSRGRQSQNTGELFF. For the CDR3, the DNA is TGTGCCAGCAGCCGCGGCCGCCAATCGCAGAACACCGGGGAGCTGTTTTTT.

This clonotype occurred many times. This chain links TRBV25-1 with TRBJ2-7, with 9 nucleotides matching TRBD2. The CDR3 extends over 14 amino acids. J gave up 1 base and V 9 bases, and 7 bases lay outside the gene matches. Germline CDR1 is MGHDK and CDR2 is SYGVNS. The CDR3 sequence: CASMRAGGSYEQYF. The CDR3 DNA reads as TGTGCCAGTATGAGGGCGGGAGGGTCCTACGAGCAGTACTTC.

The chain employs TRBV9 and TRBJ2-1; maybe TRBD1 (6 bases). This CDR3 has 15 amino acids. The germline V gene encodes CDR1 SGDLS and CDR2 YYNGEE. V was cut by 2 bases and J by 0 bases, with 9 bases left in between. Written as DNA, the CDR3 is TGTGCCAGCAGCGTTACCAGGGGCTCCTACAATGAGCAGTTCTTC. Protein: CASSVTRGSYNEQFF. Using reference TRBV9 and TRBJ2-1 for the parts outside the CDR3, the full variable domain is DSGVTQTPKHLITATGQRVTLRCSPRSGDLSVYWYQQSLDQGLQFLIQYYNGEERAKGNILERFSAQQFPDLHSELNLSSLELGDSALYFCASSVTRGSYNEQFFGPGTRLTVL.

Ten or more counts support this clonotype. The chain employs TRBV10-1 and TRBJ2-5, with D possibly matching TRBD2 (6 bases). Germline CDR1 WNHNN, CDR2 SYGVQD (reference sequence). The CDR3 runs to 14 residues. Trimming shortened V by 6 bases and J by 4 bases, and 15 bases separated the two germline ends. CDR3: CASSRIGTGETQYF. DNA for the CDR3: TGCGCCAGCAGCAGAATCGGGACTGGAGAGACCCAGTACTTC.

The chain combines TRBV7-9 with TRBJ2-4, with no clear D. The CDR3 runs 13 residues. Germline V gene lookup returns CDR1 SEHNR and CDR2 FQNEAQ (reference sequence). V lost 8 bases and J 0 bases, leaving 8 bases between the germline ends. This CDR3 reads CASVTLAKNIQYF. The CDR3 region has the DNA TGTGCCAGCGTGACACTAGCCAAAAACATTCAGTACTTC.

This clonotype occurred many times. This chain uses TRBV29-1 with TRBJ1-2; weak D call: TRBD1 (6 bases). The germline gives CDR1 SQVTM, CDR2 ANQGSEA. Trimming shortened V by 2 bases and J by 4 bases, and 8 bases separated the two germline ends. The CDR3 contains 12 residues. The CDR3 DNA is TGCAGCGTTGAAAGGACAGTCTATGGCTACACCTTC. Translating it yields CSVERTVYGYTF.

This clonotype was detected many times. CDR3 sequence (DNA): TGCGCCAGCAGCCAAGGGGCTTCGTCTGGAAACACCATATATTTT. This translates into CASSQGASSGNTIYF. The chain joins TRBV4-3 to TRBJ1-3; D is uncertain. Germline CDR1 LGHNA, CDR2 YSLEER. CDR3 length: 15 amino acids. V lost 1 base to trimming and J lost 1 base, with 8 bases between them.